The 25 T cell receptor beta chains reported below all come from one sample, sequenced in a study of blood T cell repertoires in COVID-19. Sequencing was performed with immunoSEQ multiplex PCR; in TCRdb, only in-frame clones are kept and a portion is missing. The table shows 70,000 to 95,000 clones, with 80% to 90% occurring only once. The sample consisted of peripheral blood. All receptors come from a human donor in a cohort sampled during active COVID-19.

This clone was counted only a few times. CDR3: CASSPTLQGAWTEAFF. In DNA form, the CDR3 reads TGTGCCAGCTCACCAACTTTACAGGGGGCTTGGACTGAAGCTTTCTTT. The J gene is TRBJ1-1, the V gene TRBV18; 9 nucleotides match TRBD1. Germline V CDR1 and CDR2: KGHSH, LQKENI. The CDR3 consists of 16 residues. The junction had 9 bases not matched to a gene; V was cut back by 2 bases and J by 5 bases.

By share, this clone counts as medium-sized. The chain is built from TRBV7-6 and TRBJ1-2, with a weak D call TRBD1 (6 bases). Looked up from germline, CDR1 is SGHVS and CDR2 is FNYEAQ. V shed 5 bases and J shed 7 bases, with 23 bases lying between them. The CDR3 sequence is 16 residues long. Written as DNA, the CDR3 is TGTGCCAGCAGCCCACGGGGGGGCAACACCCCGGGTGGCTACACCTTC. Residues: CASSPRGGNTPGGYTF.

The rearrangement uses TRBV11-2 and TRBJ2-4, with TRBD1 identical over 9 bases. The V and J ends lost 5 bases and 8 bases, in that order; junction bases with no gene match: 10. Germline-derived CDR1 and CDR2 are SGHAT and FQNNGV. This CDR3 region has 15 residues. CDR3 residues: CASSPLGTGMHIQYF. The CDR3 bases are TGTGCCAGCAGCCCCCTGGGGACAGGGATGCACATTCAGTACTTC.

V is TRBV2 and J is TRBJ2-7; D perhaps matches TRBD1 (6 bases). Trimming took off 3 bases at V and 2 bases at J, with 14 bases between the two ends. Per germline, CDR1 SNHLY and CDR2 FYNNEI. The CDR3 has 15 amino acids. Here the CDR3 reads CASSDPGEIAYEQYF. DNA for the CDR3: TGTGCCAGCAGTGACCCAGGGGAAATTGCCTACGAGCAGTACTTC.

The rearrangement uses TRBV30 and TRBJ2-7, with D possibly being TRBD1 (5 bases). Trimming shortened V by 0 bases and J by 7 bases, and 13 bases separated the two germline ends. CDR1 GTSNPN and CDR2 SVGIG come from the germline V gene (reference sequence). The CDR3 runs to 13 residues. In DNA form, the CDR3 reads TGTGCCTGGAGTGTCCTCCTTGACAGAGAGCAGTACTTC. Amino acid sequence: CAWSVLLDREQYF.

The V call is TRBV7-6, the J call TRBJ2-1, with 11 bases aligning to TRBD2. The ends lost 1 base at V and 7 bases at J; junction bases unmatched: 0. CDR1 is SGHVS and CDR2 is FNYEAQ in the germline V gene. The CDR3 loop spans 14 amino acids. In nucleotides, the CDR3 is TGTGCCAGCAGCTTAGGACTAGCGGGGAATGAGCAGTTCTTC. It translates to CASSLGLAGNEQFF.

The chain links TRBV27 to TRBJ1-6, with D hard to call. This CDR3 comprises 14 residues. Germline assignment: CDR1 MNHEY and CDR2 SMNVEV (reference sequence). The germline V and J ends were trimmed by 0 bases and 10 bases, with 10 bases remaining between them. The chain's CDR3 is CASSLSVRASPLHF. CDR3 nucleotides: TGTGCCAGCAGTTTATCGGTGAGGGCCTCACCCCTCCACTTT.

The gene calls are TRBV6-2 or TRBV6-3 and TRBJ2-4, with TRBD2 matching over 11 bases. V was pared by 0 bases and J by 9 bases, with 7 bases of the junction left unmatched. Germline CDR1 and CDR2: MNHEY and SVGEGT. The CDR3 runs to 16 residues. CDR3 DNA sequence: TGTGCCAGCAGTTACTCTAGCGGGGGGGCGGCTCGCATTCAGTACTTC. It specifies CASSYSSGGAARIQYF.

V gene TRBV28 combines with J gene TRBJ1-5; weak D call: TRBD1 (6 bases). The germline gives CDR1 MDHEN, CDR2 SYDVKM. Trimming shortened V by 5 bases and J by 4 bases, and 18 bases separated the two germline ends. This CDR3 comprises 16 residues. CDR3 DNA: TGTGCCAGCAGTCTGCAGTACCGGGACAAAAATCAGCCCCAGCATTTT. Its translation is CASSLQYRDKNQPQHF.

This chain links TRBV5-1 with TRBJ2-7; 8 bases agree with TRBD1. Germline CDR1 SGHRS, CDR2 YFSETQ. After removal of 1 base from V and 1 base from J, the junction contained 4 bases not matched to a gene. CDR3 size: 15 residues. CDR3 amino acids: CASSLLGQVSYEQYF. For the CDR3, the DNA is TGCGCCAGCAGCTTGTTGGGACAGGTTTCCTACGAGCAGTACTTC.

The gene calls are TRBV12-3 or TRBV12-4 and TRBJ1-1; D call uncertain. V shed 4 bases and J shed 2 bases, with 8 bases lying between them. The CDR3 is 13 residues long. This CDR3 is CASSYQKNTEAFF. CDR3 bases: TGTGCCAGCAGTTATCAGAAAAACACTGAAGCTTTCTTT.

The rearrangement links TRBV5-8 to TRBJ2-2, with 11 nucleotides matching TRBD1. The germline CDR1 and CDR2 sequences are SGHTS and YDEGEE. CDR3 size: 17 residues. V gave up 4 bases and J gave up 1 base; unmatched junction bases: 6. CDR3 nucleotide sequence: TGTGCCAGCAGCACCCGGGACAGGGGGATGAACACCGGGGAGCTGTTTTTT. Translating it yields CASSTRDRGMNTGELFF.

DNA of the CDR3: TGTGCCAGCAGCCAAGAACTGCAGGGGCAGTTCTTC. Translating gives CASSQELQGQFF. The rearrangement joins TRBV3-1 (or the pseudogene TRBV3-2) to TRBJ2-1, with D possibly being TRBD1 (5 bases). The CDR3 runs to 12 residues. Germline V gene data show CDR1 as LGHDT and CDR2 as YNNKEL (reference sequence). Trimming took 0 bases from V and 12 from J, leaving 9 bases between them.

V usage is TRBV5-5 and J usage is TRBJ2-7, with 13 bases matching TRBD2. The CDR3 loop spans 14 amino acids. V was pared by 5 bases and J by 7 bases, with 6 bases of the junction left unmatched. From germline, CDR1 is SGHKS and CDR2 YYEKEE (reference sequence). CDR3 protein: CASRGPGLAGEQYF. The CDR3, as DNA: TGTGCCAGCAGGGGACCGGGACTAGCGGGGGAGCAGTACTTC.

This clone showed up just a few times. The genes are TRBV7-9 and TRBJ1-2; possible D gene TRBD1, 5 bases. Germline assignment: CDR1 SEHNR and CDR2 FQNEAQ (reference sequence). The CDR3 covers 15 residues. Trimming removed 1 base from V and 4 bases from J, with 13 bases in between. Here the CDR3 reads CASSLGQGLGYGYTF. CDR3 DNA sequence: TGTGCCAGCAGCTTAGGGCAGGGCCTGGGCTATGGCTACACCTTC.

V gene TRBV7-9 combines with J gene TRBJ1-6; 8 positions match TRBD1. Trimming at V came to 3 bases and at J to 8 bases, leaving 6 bases not matched to a gene. Germline lookup yields CDR1 SEHNR and CDR2 FQNEAQ (reference sequence). CDR3 size: 15 residues. CDR3 sequence: CASSFGQGLYSPLHF. The DNA of the CDR3 is TGTGCCAGCAGCTTCGGACAGGGCCTTTATTCACCCCTCCACTTT.

A few counts support this clone. The J gene is TRBJ1-6, the V gene TRBV20-1; D gene ambiguous. CDR3 length: 10 amino acids. V lost 4 bases to trimming and J lost 15 bases, with 10 bases between them. Germline V lookup: CDR1 DFQATT, CDR2 SNEGSKA (reference sequence). CDR3 sequence reads: CSAKSAVLHF. DNA for the CDR3: TGCAGTGCTAAATCAGCGGTCCTCCACTTT.

V and J are TRBV6-5 and TRBJ1-2; perhaps TRBD1 as D (5 bases). The germline V gene has CDR1 MNHEY and CDR2 SVGAGI. With 6 bases removed from V and 13 bases from J, the gap between germline ends came to 15 bases. The CDR3 covers 11 residues. The CDR3 reads CASSDGGKGTF. In nucleotides, the CDR3 is TGTGCCAGCAGCGACGGGGGGAAGGGCACCTTC.

V is TRBV20-1 and J is TRBJ2-5, with D perhaps matching TRBD2 (7 bases). The CDR3 is 14 amino acids. Germline CDR1 DFQATT, CDR2 SNEGSKA (reference sequence). The V and J ends lost 3 bases and 2 bases respectively, with 13 bases between them. The CDR3 DNA sequence: TGCAGTGCTAGTTTGGGGGGGCCACAAGAGACCCAGTACTTC. This sequence encodes CSASLGGPQETQYF.

The gene calls are TRBV7-6 and TRBJ1-5, with D possibly TRBD1 on 5 matching bases. V was pared by 5 bases and J by 7 bases, with 12 bases between. The germline gives CDR1 SGHVS, CDR2 FNYEAQ. This CDR3 is built from 13 residues. The DNA of the CDR3 is TGTGCCAGCAGCCGGCGCGGGGGACAGCCCCAGCATTTT. This encodes CASSRRGGQPQHF.

This clone came up once. The chain recombines TRBV5-6 with TRBJ2-1, with D perhaps matching TRBD2 (5 bases). Germline loops: CDR1 SGHDT, CDR2 YYEEEE. Between the trimmed V and J ends, which lost 2 bases and 7 bases, there was a span of 7 bases. The length of the CDR3 is 12 residues. In nucleotides, the CDR3 is TGTGCCAGCAGCTTCCGAGGGAATGAGCAGTTCTTC. It codes for CASSFRGNEQFF.

The chain recombines TRBV5-6 with TRBJ1-2, with 7 positions matching TRBD1. From germline, CDR1 is SGHDT and CDR2 YYEEEE. This CDR3 contains 15 residues. V trimming: 2 bases; J trimming: 4 bases; junction bases outside the gene matches: 8. CDR3: CASSFGDSRGYGYTF. The CDR3 DNA is TGTGCCAGCAGCTTCGGGGACAGCAGGGGCTATGGCTACACCTTC.

The DNA of the CDR3 is TGCAGTGCTAGACAGTACAATGAGCAGTTCTTC. It is translated as CSARQYNEQFF. V usage is TRBV20-1 and J usage is TRBJ2-1, with D unclear. This CDR3 is 11 amino acids long. In germline, CDR1 is DFQATT, CDR2 SNEGSKA (reference sequence). Trimming shortened V by 2 bases and J by 4 bases, and 3 bases separated the two germline ends.

The gene calls are TRBV7-3 and TRBJ1-1; the match to TRBD1 covers 7 bases. V lost 2 bases and J lost 4; bases outside the gene matches: 1. The CDR3 spans 13 residues. From germline, CDR1 is SGHTA and CDR2 FQGTGA. CDR3 DNA: TGTGCCAGCAGCTTAGACAGGGCCACTGAAGCTTTCTTT. Amino acid sequence: CASSLDRATEAFF.

CDR3 sequence: CASSQDSWAGRQGGELFF. CDR3 bases: TGCGCCAGCAGCCAAGATAGTTGGGCGGGGAGGCAGGGCGGGGAGCTGTTTTTT. The chain uses TRBV4-1 and TRBJ2-2; a possible D gene is TRBD2 (6 bases). The V end was cut by 0 bases, the J end by 7 bases, with 21 bases between. The CDR3 is 18 amino acids. Germline V gene data show CDR1 as MGHRA and CDR2 as YSYEKL.